Sequencing of this T cell receptor beta chain was carried out in a study of blood T cell repertoires in COVID-19. Per the authors' pipeline: Reference gene primer amplification gave nucleated cell count estimates. Profiled with immunoSEQ multiplex PCR; TCRdb holds only in-frame clones, not every one. The V and J calls and the clone size are those of that table, but D and trimming were determined from the DNA. The data show some 96,000 clones, approximately 80% seen once. This CDR3 contains 18 residues. Germline V gene lookup returns CDR1 KGHDR and CDR2 SFDVKD. Trimming took off 8 bases at V and 5 bases at J, with 30 bases between the two ends.

The sequencing input was peripheral blood. The genes are TRBV24-1 and TRBJ2-7; no definite D call. The sequence was collected from a man aged 70 or older with active or convalescent COVID-19. The CDR3 loop is CATTSTATRSLRWDEQYF. DNA for the CDR3: TGTGCCACCACATCAACAGCCACCAGGTCCCTCCGTTGGGACGAGCAGTACTTC.